Below, 4 T cell receptor beta chains from the same sample are listed, as sequenced in a study of T cell repertoires in aging, cancer and after chemotherapy. TCR beta rearrangements were amplified from peripheral blood genomic DNA. Rearranged V-D-J TRB sequences were amplified with a mixed TRB-A/B primer pool. From the multiplex PCR reads, TCRdb called clonotypes with MiXCR, one entry per CDR3 protein. The table lists 10,000 to 15,000 distinct CDR3 sequences, approximately 30% of them singletons. Sequencing was carried out using blood. These receptors all come from a human donor in good health. The donor label of this sample is uncertain.

The chain couples TRBV6-6 to TRBJ2-5; 10 positions match TRBD2. The trim removed 0 bases at V and 2 bases at J, leaving 6 bases unmatched. The germline gives CDR1 MNHNY, CDR2 SVGAGI (reference sequence). This CDR3 contains 17 residues. CDR3 protein: CASSYSSGGARQETQYF. The DNA of the CDR3 is TGTGCCAGCAGTTACTCGAGCGGGGGGGCAAGACAAGAGACCCAGTACTTC.

The chain uses TRBV11-2 and TRBJ1-2; no clear D gene. The CDR3 spans 14 residues. The V end lost 5 bases, the J end lost 2 bases, and 12 bases lay between the germline ends. Per the germline V gene, CDR1 is SGHAT and CDR2 is FQNNGV. The CDR3 DNA sequence: TGTGCCAGCAGCCCCCTGGCCAGAAACTATGGCTACACCTTC. Encoded protein: CASSPLARNYGYTF.

This chain links TRBV30 with TRBJ2-2; D is perhaps TRBD1 (6 bases). Germline lookup yields CDR1 GTSNPN and CDR2 SVGIG (reference sequence). This CDR3 comprises 15 residues. With 2 bases removed from V and 3 bases from J, the gap between germline ends came to 13 bases. The CDR3 DNA reads TGTGCCTGGAGTAACCGGGACACCTACACCGGGGAGCTGTTTTTT. The encoded protein is CAWSNRDTYTGELFF.

This clonotype counts as medium-sized. The rearrangement uses TRBV6-5 and TRBJ1-2; D uncertain. Per germline, CDR1 MNHEY and CDR2 SVGAGI. This CDR3 contains 14 residues. Trimming shortened V by 6 bases and J by 7 bases, and 18 bases separated the two germline ends. The CDR3 sequence is CASSRLSSGSGYTF. The CDR3 DNA is TGTGCCAGCAGCCGCCTTAGTAGCGGGAGTGGCTACACCTTC.